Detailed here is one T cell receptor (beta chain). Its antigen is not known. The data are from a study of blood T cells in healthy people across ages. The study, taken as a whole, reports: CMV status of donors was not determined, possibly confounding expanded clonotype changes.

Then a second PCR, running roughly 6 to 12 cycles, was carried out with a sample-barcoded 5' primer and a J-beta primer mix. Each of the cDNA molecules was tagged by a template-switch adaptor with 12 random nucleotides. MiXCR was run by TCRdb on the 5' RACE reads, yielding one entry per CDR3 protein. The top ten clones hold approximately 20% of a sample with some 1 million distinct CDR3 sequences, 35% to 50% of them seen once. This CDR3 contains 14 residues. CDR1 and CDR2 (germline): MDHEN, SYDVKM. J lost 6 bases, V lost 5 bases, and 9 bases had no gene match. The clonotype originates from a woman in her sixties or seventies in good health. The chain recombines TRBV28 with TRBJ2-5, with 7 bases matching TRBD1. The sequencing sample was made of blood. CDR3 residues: CASSVTAGGQTQYF. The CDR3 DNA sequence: TGTGCCAGCAGTGTAACGGCAGGGGGACAGACCCAGTACTTC.